The present entry profiles one T cell receptor (beta chain) with its context. Its antigen target is currently unknown. Base qualities are not at hand, and no much larger clone is one base apart. The source of the sample is a study of blood T cell repertoires in COVID-19 (dated by TCRdb to the early 2020s). In terms of the full investigation: Samples covering the acute and convalescent phases of COVID-19 were provided by collaborators in the United States, Italy and Spain. The material from the prospective study consisted of cDNA or gDNA derived from T cells, B-cell-depleted T cells, or PBMCs. Deeply sampled blood TCRbeta repertoires from subjects exposed to, actively infected with, or recovered from COVID-19 were included in the dataset. The repertoires were released in a freely available public database intended as a resource for research on the immune response to SARS-CoV-2. The samples were drawn from the first 160 participants of the ongoing ImmuneRACE study and from 950 to 1,500 subjects provided by 6 global collaborators. Nearly every sample came with metadata listing a de-identified subject ID, COVID-19 status, age in years and sex. Where HLA class I and class II types were available, the types were taken from metadata supplied by the sample provider, not from assay-based typing.

From the germline V gene, CDR1 is KGHSH and CDR2 is LQKENI. The trim is 3 bases for V and 6 bases for J, with a gap of 4 bases between the germline ends. The CDR3 numbers 11 residues from cysteine through phenylalanine. Of all the DNA, just the CDR3 is kept, 33 bases in frame from base 1. The paper's findings and limits, for the study overall: How much clinical and demographic metadata was included differed by source and by participant, and the metadata was provided uncurated.

TCRbeta CDR3 regions were amplified from genomic DNA using the immunoSEQ Assay, a bias-controlled multiplex PCR. The study's own analysis went as follows. The number of nucleated cells in each sample was estimated by amplification of reference gene primers within the assay. Sequence reads were collapsed and filtered to measure the absolute abundance of every unique TCRbeta CDR3 rearrangement. For each sample, productive Simpson clonality was calculated as the square root of Simpson's diversity index across productive rearrangements. TCRdb carries this immuneACCESS record with in-frame sequences only. Its versions omit some clonotypes, under half of them owing to an unresolved V gene in the studies checked, with the rest unexplained. That table is the source of V, J and clone size, and D and trimming were worked out from the DNA. The sample profile shows roughly 500,000 clones; about nine tenths of them were found once. The ten top clones hold roughly 8% of the sample.

Participants in the prospective study were enrolled through a virtual design, were aged about 18 to 89 years, and lived in under 25 United States geographic areas. In the prospective study, participants were assigned to cohorts based on the clinical history participants reported in a screening survey and a study questionnaire. Recovered participants in ImmuneRACE Cohort 3 were defined by two consecutive negative NP/OP PCR tests, clearance by a healthcare professional, or resolution of symptoms. Mobile phlebotomists in the prospective study collected whole blood, serum and a nasopharyngeal or oropharyngeal swab from every participant. Additional blood draws and questionnaires over an approximately two-month period could optionally be provided by prospective study participants. Prospective study blood samples were shipped either frozen or at room temperature before DNA extraction.

The clonotype comes from a woman aged 60 to 75 who had recovered from COVID-19. Input material: PBMCs or T cells enriched from blood (not recorded which). The V gene is TRBV18 and the J gene is TRBJ2-3; the D gene is not confidently resolved. In nucleotide form, the sequence is TGTGCCAGCTCACCTTCGGATACGCAGTATTTT. It is translated as CASSPSDTQYF.